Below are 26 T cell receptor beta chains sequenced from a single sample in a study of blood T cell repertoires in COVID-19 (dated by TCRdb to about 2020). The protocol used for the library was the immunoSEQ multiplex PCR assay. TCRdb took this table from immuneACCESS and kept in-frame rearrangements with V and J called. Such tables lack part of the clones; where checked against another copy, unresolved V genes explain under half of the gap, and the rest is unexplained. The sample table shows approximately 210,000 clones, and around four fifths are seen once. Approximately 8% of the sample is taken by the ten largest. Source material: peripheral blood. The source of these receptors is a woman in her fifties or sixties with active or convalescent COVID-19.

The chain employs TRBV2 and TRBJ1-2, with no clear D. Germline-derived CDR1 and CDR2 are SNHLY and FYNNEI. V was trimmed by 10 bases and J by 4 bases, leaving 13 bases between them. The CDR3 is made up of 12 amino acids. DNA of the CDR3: TGTGCCACCTCGCCCGAGGGCTATGGCTACACCTTC. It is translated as CATSPEGYGYTF.

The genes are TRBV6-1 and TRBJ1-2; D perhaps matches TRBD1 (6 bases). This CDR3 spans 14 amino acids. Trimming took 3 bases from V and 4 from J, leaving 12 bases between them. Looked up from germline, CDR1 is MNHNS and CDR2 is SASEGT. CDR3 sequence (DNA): TGTGCCAGCAGTGAGGAAGGACAGATCTATGGCTACACCTTC. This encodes CASSEEGQIYGYTF.

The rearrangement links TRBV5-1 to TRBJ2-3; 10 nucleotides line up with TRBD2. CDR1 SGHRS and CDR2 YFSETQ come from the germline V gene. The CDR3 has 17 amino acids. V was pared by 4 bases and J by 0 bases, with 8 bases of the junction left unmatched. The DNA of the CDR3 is TGCGCCAGCAGCCTCCGTACTAGCGGGGTTAGCACAGATACGCAGTATTTT. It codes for CASSLRTSGVSTDTQYF.

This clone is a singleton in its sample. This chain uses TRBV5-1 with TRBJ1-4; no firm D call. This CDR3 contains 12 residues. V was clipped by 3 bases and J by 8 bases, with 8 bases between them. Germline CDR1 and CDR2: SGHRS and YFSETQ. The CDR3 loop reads CASSSHGEKLFF. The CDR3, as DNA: TGCGCCAGCAGCTCGCACGGGGAAAAACTGTTTTTT.

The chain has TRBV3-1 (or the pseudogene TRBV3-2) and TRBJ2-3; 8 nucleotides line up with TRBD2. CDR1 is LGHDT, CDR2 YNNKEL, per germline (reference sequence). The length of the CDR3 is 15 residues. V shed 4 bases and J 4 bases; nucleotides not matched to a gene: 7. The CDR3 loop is CASSRKRERADTQYF. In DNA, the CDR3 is TGTGCCAGCAGCCGAAAGCGGGAGCGGGCAGATACGCAGTATTTT.

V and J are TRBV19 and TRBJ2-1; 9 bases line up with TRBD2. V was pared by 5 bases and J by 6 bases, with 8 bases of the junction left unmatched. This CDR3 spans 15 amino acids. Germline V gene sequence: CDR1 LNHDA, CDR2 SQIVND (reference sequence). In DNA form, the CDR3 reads TGTGCCAGTAGTCATAGCGGGAGAGGGGGCAATGAGCAGTTCTTC. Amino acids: CASSHSGRGGNEQFF.

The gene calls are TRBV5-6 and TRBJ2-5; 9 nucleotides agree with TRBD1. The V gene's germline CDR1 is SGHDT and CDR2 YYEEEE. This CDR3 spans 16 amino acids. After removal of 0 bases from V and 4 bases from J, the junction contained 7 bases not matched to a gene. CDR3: CASSLGGQGRRETQYF. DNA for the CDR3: TGTGCCAGCAGCTTGGGCGGACAGGGGAGAAGAGAGACCCAGTACTTC.

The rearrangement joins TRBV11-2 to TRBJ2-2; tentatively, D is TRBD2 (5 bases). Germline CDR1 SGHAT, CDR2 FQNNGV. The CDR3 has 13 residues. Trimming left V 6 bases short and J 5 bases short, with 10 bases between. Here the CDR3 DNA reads TGTGCCAGCAGAGCGGATAGAACCGGGGAGCTGTTTTTT. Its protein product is CASRADRTGELFF.

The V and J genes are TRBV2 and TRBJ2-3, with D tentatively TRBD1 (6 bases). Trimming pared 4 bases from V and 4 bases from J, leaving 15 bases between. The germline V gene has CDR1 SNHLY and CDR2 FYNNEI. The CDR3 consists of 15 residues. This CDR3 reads CASSANRDPADTQYF. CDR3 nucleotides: TGTGCCAGCAGTGCCAACAGGGATCCCGCAGATACGCAGTATTTT.

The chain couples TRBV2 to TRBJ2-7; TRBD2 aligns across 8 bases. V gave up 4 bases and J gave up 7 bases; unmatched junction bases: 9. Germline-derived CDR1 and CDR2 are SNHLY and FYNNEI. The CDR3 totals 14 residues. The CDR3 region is CASSASGLAYEQYF. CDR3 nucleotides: TGTGCCAGCAGTGCCTCAGGACTAGCTTATGAGCAGTACTTC.

The CDR3 coding sequence is TGCGCCAGCAGCTTGTTTGGGGGCAATGAAAAACTGTTTTTT. It specifies CASSLFGGNEKLFF. The chain joins TRBV5-1 to TRBJ1-4; maybe TRBD1 (6 bases). The ends were cut back, 1 base at V and 5 bases at J, with 9 bases in the middle. From germline, CDR1 is SGHRS and CDR2 YFSETQ. The CDR3 runs 14 residues.

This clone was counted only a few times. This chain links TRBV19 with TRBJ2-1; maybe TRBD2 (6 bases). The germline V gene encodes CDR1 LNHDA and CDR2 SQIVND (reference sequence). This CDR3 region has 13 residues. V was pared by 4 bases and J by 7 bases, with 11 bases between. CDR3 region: CASSSQGRNEQFF. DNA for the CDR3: TGTGCCAGTAGTAGCCAAGGGAGGAATGAGCAGTTCTTC.

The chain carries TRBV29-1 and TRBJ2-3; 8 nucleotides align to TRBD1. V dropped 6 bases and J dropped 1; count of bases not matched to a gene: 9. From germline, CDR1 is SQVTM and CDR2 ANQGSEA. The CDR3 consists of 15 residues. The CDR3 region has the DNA TGCAGCGTGGGGGGACAGGCAGCGCGCACAGATACGCAGTATTTT. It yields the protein CSVGGQAARTDTQYF.

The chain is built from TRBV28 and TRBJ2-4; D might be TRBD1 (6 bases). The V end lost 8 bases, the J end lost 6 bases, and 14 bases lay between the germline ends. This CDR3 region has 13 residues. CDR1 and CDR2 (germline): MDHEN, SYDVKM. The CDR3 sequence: CASGPGTRNIQYF. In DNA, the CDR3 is TGTGCCAGCGGCCCCGGGACAAGAAACATTCAGTACTTC.

CDR3 coding DNA: TGTGCCAGTAGTATTACAGGGGGGATTAATCATCAGCCCCAGCATTTT. Protein sequence: CASSITGGINHQPQHF. The chain carries TRBV19 and TRBJ1-5, with TRBD1 matching over 8 bases. Losses at the gene ends were 3 bases for V and 5 bases for J; bases not matched to a gene: 9. Germline CDR1 and CDR2: LNHDA and SQIVND (reference sequence). The CDR3 runs 16 residues.

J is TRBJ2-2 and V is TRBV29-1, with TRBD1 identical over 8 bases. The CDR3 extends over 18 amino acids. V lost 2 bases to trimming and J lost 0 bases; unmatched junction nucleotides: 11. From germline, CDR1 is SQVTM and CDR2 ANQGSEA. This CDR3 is CSVEIITRGQTNTGELFF. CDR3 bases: TGCAGCGTTGAAATTATCACCAGGGGGCAAACGAACACCGGGGAGCTGTTTTTT.

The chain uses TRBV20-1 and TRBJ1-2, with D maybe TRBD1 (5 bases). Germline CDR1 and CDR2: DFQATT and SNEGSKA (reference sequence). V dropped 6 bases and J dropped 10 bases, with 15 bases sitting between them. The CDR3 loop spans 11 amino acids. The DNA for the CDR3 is TGCAGTGCCCGGGCCCGGGGGGACTACACCTTC. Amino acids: CSARARGDYTF.

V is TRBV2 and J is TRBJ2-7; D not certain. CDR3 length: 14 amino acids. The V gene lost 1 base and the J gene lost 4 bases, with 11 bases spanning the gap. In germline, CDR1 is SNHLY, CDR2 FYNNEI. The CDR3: CASSEGRSNYEQYV. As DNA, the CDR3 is TGTGCCAGCAGTGAAGGCAGGTCGAATTACGAGCAGTACGTC.

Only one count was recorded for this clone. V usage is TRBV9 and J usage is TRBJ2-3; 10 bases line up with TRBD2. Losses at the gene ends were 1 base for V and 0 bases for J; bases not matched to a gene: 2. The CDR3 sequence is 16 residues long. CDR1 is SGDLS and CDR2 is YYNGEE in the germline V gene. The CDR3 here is CASSVRTSGSTDTQYF. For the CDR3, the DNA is TGTGCCAGCAGCGTACGGACTAGCGGTAGCACAGATACGCAGTATTTT.

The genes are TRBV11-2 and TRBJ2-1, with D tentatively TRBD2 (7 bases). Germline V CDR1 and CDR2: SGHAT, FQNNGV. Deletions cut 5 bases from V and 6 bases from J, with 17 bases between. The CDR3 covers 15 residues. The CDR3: CASSEEGVAGNEQFF. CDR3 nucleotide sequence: TGTGCCAGCAGCGAAGAGGGGGTAGCGGGCAATGAGCAGTTCTTC.

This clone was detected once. CDR3 in amino acids: CASSEYLLAGTKASTDTQYF. Here the CDR3 DNA reads TGTGCCAGCAGTGAATATCTACTAGCGGGAACGAAAGCTAGCACAGATACGCAGTATTTT. This chain joins TRBV2 and TRBJ2-3; 10 bases map to TRBD2. The CDR3 is 20 amino acids. Germline V gene lookup returns CDR1 SNHLY and CDR2 FYNNEI. J gave up 0 bases and V 2 bases, and 14 bases lay outside the gene matches. Combining the CDR3 with reference TRBV2 and TRBJ2-3 gives the whole variable domain EPEVTQTPSHQVTQMGQEVILRCVPISNHLYFYWYRQILGQKVEFLVSFYNNEISEKSEIFDDQFSVERPDGSNFTLKIRSTKLEDSAMYFCASSEYLLAGTKASTDTQYFGPGTRLTVL.

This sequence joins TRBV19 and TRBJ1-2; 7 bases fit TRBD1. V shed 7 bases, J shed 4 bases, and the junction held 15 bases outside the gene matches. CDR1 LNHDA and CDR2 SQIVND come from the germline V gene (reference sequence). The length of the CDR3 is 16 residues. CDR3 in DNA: TGTGCCAGTACCTTAATCTCCAGGGGGGACGGCTATGGCTACACCTTC. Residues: CASTLISRGDGYGYTF.

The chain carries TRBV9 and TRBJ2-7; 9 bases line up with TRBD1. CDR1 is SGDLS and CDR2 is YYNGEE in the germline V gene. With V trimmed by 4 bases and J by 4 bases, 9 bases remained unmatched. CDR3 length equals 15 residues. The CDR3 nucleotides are TGTGCCAGCAGCCCAGGGACAGGGTTTGGGTACGAGCAGTACTTC. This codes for CASSPGTGFGYEQYF.

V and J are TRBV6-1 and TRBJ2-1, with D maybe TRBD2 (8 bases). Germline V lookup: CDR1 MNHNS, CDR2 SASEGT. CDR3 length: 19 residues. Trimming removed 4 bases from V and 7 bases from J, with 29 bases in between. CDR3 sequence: CASSAPSTGPGGPGNEQFF. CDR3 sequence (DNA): TGTGCCAGCAGTGCCCCCTCGACAGGGCCGGGGGGGCCTGGAAATGAGCAGTTCTTC.

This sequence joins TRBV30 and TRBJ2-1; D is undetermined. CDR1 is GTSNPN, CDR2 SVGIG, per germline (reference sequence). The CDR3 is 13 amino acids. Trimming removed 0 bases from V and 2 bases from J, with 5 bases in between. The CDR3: CAWSVAAYNEQFF. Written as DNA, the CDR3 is TGTGCCTGGAGTGTGGCAGCCTACAATGAGCAGTTCTTC.

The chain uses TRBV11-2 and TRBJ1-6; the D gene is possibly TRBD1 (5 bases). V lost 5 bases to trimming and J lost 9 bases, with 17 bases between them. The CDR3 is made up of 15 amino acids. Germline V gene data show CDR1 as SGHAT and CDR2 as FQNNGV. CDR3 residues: CASSPSGGLGSPLHF. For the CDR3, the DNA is TGTGCCAGCAGCCCTTCCGGGGGGTTGGGTTCACCCCTCCACTTT.